This T cell receptor (beta chain) was sequenced during a study of control samples from healthy donors and cancer patients. Clones were sequenced by immunoSEQ multiplex PCR, and TCRdb holds only the in-frame ones, with some missing. The top ten clones hold about 2% of a sample with about 98,000 clones, approximately 78% of them seen once. The V end was cut by 6 bases, the J end by 4 bases, with 13 bases between. Germline CDR1 MNHEY, CDR2 SVGAGI. The CDR3 loop spans 13 amino acids. This TCR came from a man aged 60 to 69 in good health. The specimen was blood. V usage is TRBV6-5 and J usage is TRBJ2-7; weak D call: TRBD1 (7 bases). The CDR3 DNA follows: TGTGCCAGCAGCGCGGGACAGCGTTACGAGCAGTACTTC. Protein sequence: CASSAGQRYEQYF.